Listed below are T cell receptor beta chains from one sample, sequenced in a study of cytomegalovirus exposure and HLA in healthy donors. Sequencing used immunoSEQ multiplex PCR; TCRdb keeps in-frame clones, though not all of them. The sample holds about 130,000 clones; around 77% are singletons and the top ten take 2% to 2.5%. The sequenced sample consisted of PBMCs. The source is a man aged 30 to 39 in good health and CMV-seronegative. Both conserved end residues are part of each CDR3. The order of the fields is J gene, V gene, D gene, clone size, CDR3 DNA, CDR3 protein. D genes are given only for firm matches. Rows may omit the clone size; those that give it use once, few, many or a size class.

TRBJ2-2	TRBV6-4	TRBD2	once	TGTGCCAGCAGTGACTCCCACGGACTAGCGGGAGATGTTGGCACCGGGGAGCTGTTTTTT	CASSDSHGLAGDVGTGELFF
TRBJ2-5	TRBV7-6	.	.	TGTGCCAGCAGCTTAAATCAGCAAGAGACCCAGTACTTC	CASSLNQQETQYF
TRBJ1-1	TRBV18	.	.	TGTGCCAGCTCACTATTCAGGTCCCAAGGGGACACTGAAGCTTTCTTT	CASSLFRSQGDTEAFF
TRBJ2-7	TRBV7-9	.	.	TGTGCCAGCAGCTTAAACTGGGGGCAGTACGAGCAGTACTTC	CASSLNWGQYEQYF
TRBJ1-2	TRBV5-6	TRBD1	.	TGTGCCAGCAGCTTGCGGACAGGGTATGGCTACACCTTC	CASSLRTGYGYTF
TRBJ1-5	TRBV27	TRBD1	.	TGCGCCAGCAGACAGGGTGCTCAGCCCCAGCATTTT	CASRQGAQPQHF
TRBJ2-1	TRBV5-4	TRBD2	.	TGTGCCAGCAGCTTGGCCCGTAGCGGGAGGGCCGGTTTTCTCAATGAGCAGTTCTTC	CASSLARSGRAGFLNEQFF
TRBJ2-5	TRBV7-6	.	.	TGTGCCAGCAGCTTAGGCGGCGTGGTAATGCAGACCCAGTACTTC	CASSLGGVVMQTQYF
TRBJ1-1	TRBV30	.	.	TGTGCCTGGAAGGTAGGACACCTGAACACTGAAGCTTTCTTT	CAWKVGHLNTEAFF
TRBJ1-1	TRBV2	.	.	TGTGCCAGCAGTGAGGACAGCTCCTACACTGAAGCTTTCTTT	CASSEDSSYTEAFF
TRBJ2-2	TRBV27	TRBD2	.	TGTGCCAGCAAGGGGGGACTAGCGGGATGGACCGGGGAGCTGTTTTTT	CASKGGLAGWTGELFF